This T cell receptor (beta chain) emerged from a study of human T cells and chemical hapten exposure (dated by TCRdb to the early 2020s). A note on the overall study: For sensitization, 2% DPC in acetone was applied to a roughly 2 cm by roughly 2 cm area of upper inner arm skin. Most of the patients in the cohort were female, and the cohort covered alopecia areata with under or over 50% scalp involvement, alopecia totalis and alopecia universalis. Weekly therapeutic DPC doses were additionally applied to the scalp of patients throughout the roughly 23-week study period. The libraries were sequenced as a pool, and the TCR yield per sample differed mostly because of small variations in library volumes within the pool. Around 30 alopecia patients provided blood for TCR sequencing at one to four time points (pre-sensitization, 2, 6 and 24 weeks). Patch testing on the upper back used Finn chambers containing 0.01% DPC, with scoring done after 6 days according to International Contact Dermatitis Research Group standards. Blood samples were taken from patients before sensitization (week 0) and at 2, 6 and about 24 weeks after DPC sensitization. In alopecia patients, the study followed how the peripheral blood TCR repertoire changed in vivo over primary and secondary sensitization to diphenylcyclopropenone (DPC), a hapten. Overall study results and their limits: Alopecia, a presumed autoimmune disease, was present in all patients, so the immune response of the patients might differ from that of healthy individuals. DPC sensitization did not change the number of TCRs with a frequency above 1 in 1000, and there was no evidence of changes in global repertoire structure. Repeated subsampling changed both the strength of the expansion versus patch-test correlation and the threshold at which that correlation became significant. A positive correlation was found between the number of PT1 expanded TCRs and patch test score, with significance reached at thresholds 8, 16 and 32 but not 4. Expanded TCRs formed significantly more large CDR3 similarity clusters than pre-sensitization or healthy control sets, consistent with antigen-driven responses.

The time point label, read with the paper, signifies: patch test 1, 2 weeks after DPC sensitization. What this sample's treatment or condition label stands for: therapeutic diphenylcyclopropenone sensitization with weekly scalp DPC. At every patch-test visit, the blood draw took place before the patch test was put on. To be eligible, patients had to be aged 18 to 70, diagnosed with alopecia and judged suitable for DPC therapy, while pregnant patients were excluded. Total RNA was extracted from unfractionated whole blood that had been collected in Tempus Blood RNA tubes. The CDR3 spans 14 residues, from the cysteine through the phenylalanine. Only the CDR3 region is kept as DNA, spanning 42 bases read in frame from base 1. The germline V gene sets CDR1 to SGDLS and CDR2 to YYNGEE. V is pared back by 4 bases and J by 2 bases, with 11 bases lying between the germline termini. Library preparation used RACE. The sample was run on a NextSeq 500. Library preparation attached unique molecular identifiers to individual cDNA molecules for quantitative, reproducible TCR counting. For every blood RNA sample, sequencing covered both the TCR alpha and TCR beta chains. In the paper's pipeline: The median number of TCRs per sample was over 95,000, ranging from roughly 20,000 to 700,000. V, J and CDR3 annotation of the TCR reads was carried out using the Decombinator software suite. For PS versus PT1 abundance plots, all samples were subsampled to the same number of TCRs (28,000). TCRs were defined as expanded if absent before sensitization and observed at least eight times at the 2-week time point. The public sequencing data were trimmed at Q25 with fastp and processed into clonotypes with MiXCR by TCRdb, which kept only in-frame beta chains. All rows with the same CDR3 protein become a single entry with the most common DNA and genes. These V and J calls originate from TCRdb's pipeline instead of the authors' own analysis. This sample has roughly 120,000 distinct CDR3 sequences in its table, and roughly an eighth of those were observed once. The ten largest clones represent 0.92% of the sample.

Remarks on this clonotype: Which antigen it targets is not known. Base-call qualities are not available, and no considerably larger clone is one nucleotide away.

This sequence originates from a man aged 18 to 35 with alopecia areata. Some clones in this sample may be carry-over from other donors' samples. The chain is assembled from TRBV9 and TRBJ2-3; the best D guess is TRBD2, with 6 bases matching. The starting material was whole blood, obtained in connection with sensitization to the hapten diphenylcyclopropenone (DPC). The nucleotide sequence reads TGTGCCAGCAGCTACCGGGACTTCACAGATACGCAGTATTTT. It codes for CASSYRDFTDTQYF. The full variable domain, with segments outside the CDR3 supplied by the reference TRBV9 and TRBJ2-3 proteins, appears as DSGVTQTPKHLITATGQRVTLRCSPRSGDLSVYWYQQSLDQGLQFLIQYYNGEERAKGNILERFSAQQFPDLHSELNLSSLELGDSALYFCASSYRDFTDTQYFGPGTRLTVL.